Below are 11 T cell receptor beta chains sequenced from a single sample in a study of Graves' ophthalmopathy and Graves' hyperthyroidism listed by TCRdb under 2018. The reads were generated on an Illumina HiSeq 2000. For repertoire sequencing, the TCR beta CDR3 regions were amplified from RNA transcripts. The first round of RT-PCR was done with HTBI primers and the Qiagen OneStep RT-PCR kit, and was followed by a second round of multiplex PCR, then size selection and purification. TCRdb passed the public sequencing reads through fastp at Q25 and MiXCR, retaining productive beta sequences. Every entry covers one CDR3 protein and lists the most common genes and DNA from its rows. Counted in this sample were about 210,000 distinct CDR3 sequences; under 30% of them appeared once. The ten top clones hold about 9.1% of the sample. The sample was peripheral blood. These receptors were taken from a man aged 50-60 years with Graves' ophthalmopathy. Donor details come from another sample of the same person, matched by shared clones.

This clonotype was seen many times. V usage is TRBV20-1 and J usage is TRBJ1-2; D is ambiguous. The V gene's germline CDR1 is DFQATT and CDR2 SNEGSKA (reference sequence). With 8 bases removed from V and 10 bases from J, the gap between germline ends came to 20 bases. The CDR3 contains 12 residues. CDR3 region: CSSPGHATDYTF. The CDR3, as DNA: TGCAGTTCTCCGGGCCATGCCACTGACTACACCTTC.

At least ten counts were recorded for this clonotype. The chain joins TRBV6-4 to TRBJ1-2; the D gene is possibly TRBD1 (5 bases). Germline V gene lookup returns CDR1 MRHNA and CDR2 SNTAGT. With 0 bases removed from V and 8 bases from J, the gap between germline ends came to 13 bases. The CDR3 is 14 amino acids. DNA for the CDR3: TGTGCCAGCAGTGACTCGAGCGCAGGGCAAGGCTACACCTTC. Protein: CASSDSSAGQGYTF.

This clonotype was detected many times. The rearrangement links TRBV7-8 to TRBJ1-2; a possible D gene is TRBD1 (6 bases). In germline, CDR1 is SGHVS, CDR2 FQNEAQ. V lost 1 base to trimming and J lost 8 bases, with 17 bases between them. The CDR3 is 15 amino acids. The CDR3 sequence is CASSLVYQGSVGYTF. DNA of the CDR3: TGTGCCAGCAGCTTAGTTTACCAGGGGAGCGTAGGCTACACCTTC.

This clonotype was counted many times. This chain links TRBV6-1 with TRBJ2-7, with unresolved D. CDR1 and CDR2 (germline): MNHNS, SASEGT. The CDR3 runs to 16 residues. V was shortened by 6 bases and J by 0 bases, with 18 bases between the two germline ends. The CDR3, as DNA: TGTGCCAGCAGGAACCCCCTCCAGGAAAGCTCCTACGAGCAGTACTTC. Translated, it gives CASRNPLQESSYEQYF.

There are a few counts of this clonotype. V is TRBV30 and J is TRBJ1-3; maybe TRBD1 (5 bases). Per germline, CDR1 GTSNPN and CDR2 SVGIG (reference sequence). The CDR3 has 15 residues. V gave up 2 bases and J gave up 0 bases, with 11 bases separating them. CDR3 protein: CAWSWGLVSGNTIYF. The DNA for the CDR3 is TGTGCCTGGAGTTGGGGCCTAGTCTCTGGAAACACCATATATTTT.

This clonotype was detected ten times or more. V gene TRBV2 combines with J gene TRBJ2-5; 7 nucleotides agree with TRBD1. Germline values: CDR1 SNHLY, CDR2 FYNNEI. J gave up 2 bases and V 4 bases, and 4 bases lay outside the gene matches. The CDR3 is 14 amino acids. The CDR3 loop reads CASSVQGPQETQYF. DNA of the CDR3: TGTGCCAGCAGTGTACAGGGGCCTCAAGAGACCCAGTACTTC.

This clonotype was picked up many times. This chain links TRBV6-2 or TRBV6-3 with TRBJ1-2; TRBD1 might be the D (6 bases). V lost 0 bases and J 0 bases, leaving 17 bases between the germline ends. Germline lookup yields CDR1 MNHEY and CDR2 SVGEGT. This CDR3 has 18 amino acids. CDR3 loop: CASSYSLMGGAPNYGYTF. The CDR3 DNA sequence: TGTGCCAGCAGTTACTCCCTAATGGGGGGGGCCCCTAACTATGGCTACACCTTC.

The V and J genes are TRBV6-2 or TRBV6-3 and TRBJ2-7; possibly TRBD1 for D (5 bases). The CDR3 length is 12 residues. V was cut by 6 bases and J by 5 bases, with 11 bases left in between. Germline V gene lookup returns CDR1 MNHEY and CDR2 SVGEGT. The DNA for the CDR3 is TGTGCCAGCAGCCAGGGTGGGGACGAGCAGTACTTC. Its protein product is CASSQGGDEQYF.

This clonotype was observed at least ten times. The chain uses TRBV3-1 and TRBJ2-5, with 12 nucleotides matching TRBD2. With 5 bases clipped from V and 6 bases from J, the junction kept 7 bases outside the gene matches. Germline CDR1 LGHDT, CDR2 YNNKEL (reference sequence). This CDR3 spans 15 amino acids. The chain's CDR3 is CASSTRTSGMKTQYF. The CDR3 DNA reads TGTGCCAGCAGCACTAGGACTAGCGGGATGAAGACCCAGTACTTC.

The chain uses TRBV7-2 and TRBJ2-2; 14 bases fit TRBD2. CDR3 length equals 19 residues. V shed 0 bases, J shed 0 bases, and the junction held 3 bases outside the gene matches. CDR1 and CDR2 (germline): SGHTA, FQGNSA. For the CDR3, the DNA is TGTGCCAGCAGCTTAGCGGGGACTAGCGGGAGTCCGAACACCGGGGAGCTGTTTTTT. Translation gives CASSLAGTSGSPNTGELFF. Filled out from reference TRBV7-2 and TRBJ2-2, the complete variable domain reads GAGVSQSPSNKVTEKGKDVELRCDPISGHTALYWYRQSLGQGLEFLIYFQGNSAPDKSGLPSDRFSAERTGGSVSTLTIQRTQQEDSAVYLCASSLAGTSGSPNTGELFFGEGSRLTVL.

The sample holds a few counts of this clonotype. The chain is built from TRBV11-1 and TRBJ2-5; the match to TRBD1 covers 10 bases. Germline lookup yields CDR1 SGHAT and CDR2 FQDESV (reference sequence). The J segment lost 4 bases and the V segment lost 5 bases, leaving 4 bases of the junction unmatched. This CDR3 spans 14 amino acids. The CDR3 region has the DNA TGTGCCAGCAGCCAACGACAGGGGGCAGAGACCCAGTACTTC. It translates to CASSQRQGAETQYF.